Each of the 23 T cell receptor beta chains below was sequenced from the same sample in a study of T-cell reconstitution after alpha-beta-depleted transplantation in children. For TCRbeta, the library was prepared with unique molecular identifiers. TCRdb analysed the PCR reads with MiXCR anew, one entry per CDR3 protein. This table has 500,000 to 750,000 distinct CDR3 sequences, 10% to 15% appearing once. Sequenced material: PBMCs, mostly from graft donor cells, taken 360 days after TCRalphabeta/CD19-depleted stem cell transplant. The receptors shown here come from a male patient between 10 and 17 years old who had a stem cell transplant for acute myeloid leukemia, so the T cells may come from the graft donor.

This clonotype has a handful of counts. This chain connects TRBV5-1 to TRBJ1-2; D not resolved. The V and J ends lost 1 base and 8 bases respectively, with 18 bases between them. The CDR3 is 15 residues long. Germline V lookup: CDR1 SGHRS, CDR2 YFSETQ. The CDR3 coding sequence is TGCGCCAGCAGCTTGCTCCGGACCCCCGGGAGCGGCTACACCTTC. This translates into CASSLLRTPGSGYTF. The whole variable domain, remainder taken from reference TRBV5-1 and TRBJ1-2, is KAGVTQTPRYLIKTRGQQVTLSCSPISGHRSVSWYQQTPGQGLQFLFEYFSETQRNKGNFPGRFSGRQFSNSRSEMNVSTLELGDSALYLCASSLLRTPGSGYTFGSGTRLTVV.

The sample holds a few counts of this clonotype. The rearrangement links TRBV7-8 to TRBJ2-7; 12 bases map to TRBD2. The length of the CDR3 is 15 residues. J was trimmed by 3 bases and V by 6 bases; bases with no gene match: 6. The germline V gene has CDR1 SGHVS and CDR2 FQNEAQ. CDR3 sequence reads: CASSRLAGAVYEQYF. For the CDR3, the DNA is TGTGCCAGCAGTCGACTAGCGGGAGCGGTCTACGAGCAGTACTTC. Drawing the rest from reference TRBV7-8 and TRBJ2-7, the complete variable domain is GAGVSQSPRYKVAKRGQDVALRCDPISGHVSLFWYQQALGQGPEFLTYFQNEAQLDKSGLPSDRFFAERPEGSVSTLKIQRTQQEDSAVYLCASSRLAGAVYEQYFGPGTRLTVT.

This rearrangement joins TRBV18 to TRBJ1-1; D is unclear. Between the trimmed V and J ends, which lost 4 bases and 2 bases, there was a span of 14 bases. This CDR3 has 15 residues. The germline V gene encodes CDR1 KGHSH and CDR2 LQKENI. The CDR3 is CASSLRTQLNTEAFF. The CDR3 region has the DNA TGTGCCAGCTCACTCAGAACACAATTAAACACTGAAGCTTTCTTT.

This clonotype was counted a few times. The chain joins TRBV10-3 to TRBJ1-4; no reliable D call. With 5 bases removed from V and 5 bases from J, the gap between germline ends came to 12 bases. The length of the CDR3 is 14 residues. Germline CDR1 is ENHRY and CDR2 is SYGVKD. The CDR3 is CAISFGPPNEKLFF. DNA of the CDR3: TGTGCCATCAGTTTCGGCCCCCCCAATGAAAAACTGTTTTTT.

The V and J genes are TRBV5-6 and TRBJ2-1; 9 nucleotides match TRBD2. The V and J ends lost 0 bases and 6 bases, in that order; junction bases with no gene match: 7. CDR3 length equals 16 residues. Germline V gene lookup returns CDR1 SGHDT and CDR2 YYEEEE. Here the CDR3 DNA reads TGTGCCAGCAGCTTGGTTCGGCTAGCGGGATCCAATGAGCAGTTCTTC. It specifies CASSLVRLAGSNEQFF.

V and J are TRBV4-3 and TRBJ2-7; 7 bases are a match to TRBD2. Looked up from germline, CDR1 is LGHNA and CDR2 is YSLEER. This CDR3 contains 17 residues. Trimming at V came to 4 bases and at J to 0 bases, leaving 12 bases not matched to a gene. The CDR3 DNA follows: TGCGCCAGCAGCCGGATACTGGCGGGCGGGAGCTCCTACGAGCAGTACTTC. This gives the protein CASSRILAGGSSYEQYF.

The gene calls are TRBV7-2 and TRBJ2-2; 7 nucleotides line up with TRBD2. Trimming took 5 bases from V and 4 from J; bases not matched to a gene: 16. This CDR3 spans 18 amino acids. Germline V gene sequence: CDR1 SGHTA, CDR2 FQGNSA. The CDR3 nucleotides are TGTGCCAGCAGCCGAGGGACTAAGATACCTAGGGTCACCGGGGAGCTGTTTTTT. This gives the protein CASSRGTKIPRVTGELFF.

The sample holds a few counts of this clonotype. The genes are TRBV28 and TRBJ2-7; 11 bases match TRBD1. This CDR3 is 15 amino acids long. Germline lookup yields CDR1 MDHEN and CDR2 SYDVKM. Losses at the gene ends were 5 bases for V and 3 bases for J; bases not matched to a gene: 6. The CDR3 loop reads CASSPWTGGGYEQYF. As DNA, the CDR3 is TGTGCCAGCAGTCCCTGGACAGGGGGCGGCTACGAGCAGTACTTC. The whole variable domain, filled in from reference TRBV28 and TRBJ2-7, reads DVKVTQSSRYLVKRTGEKVFLECVQDMDHENMFWYRQDPGLGLRLIYFSYDVKMKEKGDIPEGYSVSREKKERFSLILESASTNQTSMYLCASSPWTGGGYEQYFGPGTRLTVT.

The J gene is TRBJ2-3, the V gene TRBV4-3; 14 nucleotides agree with TRBD2. CDR1 and CDR2 from the germline V gene are LGHNA and YSLEER. This CDR3 region has 16 residues. J gave up 7 bases and V 4 bases, and 7 bases lay outside the gene matches. The CDR3 region is CASSPRLAGGDYTQYF. The CDR3 nucleotides are TGCGCCAGCAGCCCCCGACTAGCGGGGGGGGACTATACGCAGTATTTT.

In its sample, this clonotype was seen many times. The rearrangement uses TRBV30 and TRBJ1-2; 10 positions match TRBD1. The CDR3 runs to 16 residues. The germline gives CDR1 GTSNPN, CDR2 SVGIG (reference sequence). Unmatched junction bases numbered 11, after V lost 3 bases and J lost 4 bases. The CDR3 loop reads CAWSPPGQGIVYGYTF. For the CDR3, the DNA is TGTGCCTGGAGCCCTCCGGGACAGGGGATAGTCTATGGCTACACCTTC.

V is TRBV30 and J is TRBJ2-7; 7 bases match TRBD1. Germline loops: CDR1 GTSNPN, CDR2 SVGIG (reference sequence). The CDR3 is 14 amino acids. V dropped 0 bases and J dropped 3; count of bases not matched to a gene: 5. The CDR3 reads CAWSVGTENYEQYF. As DNA, the CDR3 is TGTGCCTGGAGTGTAGGGACAGAGAACTACGAGCAGTACTTC.

This clonotype was detected many times. V is TRBV7-2 and J is TRBJ1-1; D perhaps matches TRBD1 (6 bases). Germline CDR1 SGHTA, CDR2 FQGNSA. Trimming cost V 5 bases and J 3 bases, with 16 bases left between them. The CDR3 is 15 amino acids. The CDR3 DNA reads as TGTGCCAGCAGCCTCGCAAATACAGGGTACACTGAAGCTTTCTTT. Protein: CASSLANTGYTEAFF.

This clonotype was counted many times. This chain links TRBV6-5 with TRBJ2-2; D remains ambiguous. Germline CDR1 is MNHEY and CDR2 is SVGAGI. Trimming took 2 bases from V and 8 from J, leaving 9 bases between them. The CDR3 covers 13 residues. The CDR3 reads CASSYTDQGELFF. The CDR3 DNA reads TGTGCCAGCAGTTACACGGACCAGGGGGAGCTGTTTTTT.

V and J are TRBV28 and TRBJ2-5; 9 positions match TRBD1. Germline V gives CDR1 MDHEN, CDR2 SYDVKM. This CDR3 has 14 amino acids. Germline trimming cut 3 bases from V and 7 bases from J; bases unmatched to any gene: 6. The CDR3 here is CASSLLTGGVTQYF. As DNA, the CDR3 is TGTGCCAGCAGTTTGCTGACAGGGGGGGTGACCCAGTACTTC.

J is TRBJ2-3 and V is TRBV29-1; TRBD1 might be the D (6 bases). The CDR3 totals 15 residues. V gave up 3 bases and J gave up 4 bases, with 17 bases separating them. In germline, CDR1 is SQVTM, CDR2 ANQGSEA. This chain's CDR3 is CSVDGQGNAADTQYF. The DNA of the CDR3 is TGCAGCGTTGACGGGCAGGGGAATGCCGCAGATACGCAGTATTTT.

V and J are TRBV20-1 and TRBJ2-7, with a tentative D call TRBD1 (6 bases). The V gene's germline CDR1 is DFQATT and CDR2 SNEGSKA (reference sequence). V shed 6 bases and J shed 3 bases, with 12 bases lying between them. This CDR3 spans 12 amino acids. CDR3 sequence reads: CSAYRAIYEQYF. Here the CDR3 DNA reads TGCAGTGCCTACAGGGCTATCTACGAGCAGTACTTC.

The chain joins TRBV12-3 or TRBV12-4 to TRBJ2-7, with D possibly matching TRBD2 (6 bases). V lost 6 bases, J lost 4 bases, and 10 bases lay in between. The CDR3 consists of 12 residues. CDR3 bases: TGTGCCAGCAGGTCCCGGGGGTACGAGCAGTACTTC. It yields the protein CASRSRGYEQYF.

In its sample, this clonotype was seen many times. Compared with germline, one end of the junction differs, possibly owing to a read error. V gene TRBV5-1 combines with J gene TRBJ2-7, with a possible D match to TRBD2 (5 bases). Per germline, CDR1 SGHRS and CDR2 YFSETQ. CDR3 length equals 12 residues. The CDR3 region has the DNA TGTGCCAGCAGTTTGTCGGGGAACGAGCAGTACTTC. Its protein is CASSLSGNEQYF.

The sample holds a few counts of this clonotype. The chain combines TRBV12-3 or TRBV12-4 with TRBJ1-2; D remains unclear. The CDR3 has 12 amino acids. V lost 5 bases and J lost 6, with 10 bases in between. The CDR3 DNA is TGTGCCAGCAGTGCTAGGGTGCATGGCTACACCTTC. Amino acid sequence: CASSARVHGYTF.

This clonotype occurred a few times. The V gene is TRBV30, the J gene TRBJ1-1; no firm D call. Between the trimmed V and J ends, which lost 3 bases and 4 bases, there was a span of 9 bases. The CDR3 spans 12 residues. Germline-derived CDR1 and CDR2 are GTSNPN and SVGIG (reference sequence). The CDR3 sequence is CAWSQGSTEAFF. For the CDR3, the DNA is TGTGCCTGGAGCCAAGGAAGCACTGAAGCTTTCTTT.

This clonotype was recorded at least ten times. The CDR3 reads CASSFVGEQYF. CDR3 nucleotides: TGTGCCAGCAGCTTTGTAGGCGAGCAGTACTTC. This chain joins TRBV7-9 and TRBJ2-7; D remains unclear. The V end was cut by 3 bases, the J end by 6 bases, with 6 bases between. Per germline, CDR1 SEHNR and CDR2 FQNEAQ (reference sequence). This CDR3 is 11 amino acids long.

This clonotype has just a few counts. The chain couples TRBV7-9 to TRBJ2-1; 10 bases match TRBD2. This CDR3 comprises 16 residues. With 3 bases clipped from V and 3 bases from J, the junction kept 5 bases outside the gene matches. Germline CDR1 is SEHNR and CDR2 is FQNEAQ (reference sequence). The CDR3 nucleotides are TGTGCCAGCAGCTTCCTAGCGGGAGTCGTCTACAATGAGCAGTTCTTC. It specifies CASSFLAGVVYNEQFF.

This clonotype was recorded at least ten times. The V and J genes are TRBV28 and TRBJ2-5; 9 bases are a match to TRBD2. CDR3 size: 16 residues. In germline, CDR1 is MDHEN, CDR2 SYDVKM. Unmatched junction bases numbered 13, after V lost 7 bases and J lost 4 bases. As DNA, the CDR3 is TGTGCCAGCACGGGGACTAGCAGTTTACTGACAGAGACCCAGTACTTC. Residues: CASTGTSSLLTETQYF.